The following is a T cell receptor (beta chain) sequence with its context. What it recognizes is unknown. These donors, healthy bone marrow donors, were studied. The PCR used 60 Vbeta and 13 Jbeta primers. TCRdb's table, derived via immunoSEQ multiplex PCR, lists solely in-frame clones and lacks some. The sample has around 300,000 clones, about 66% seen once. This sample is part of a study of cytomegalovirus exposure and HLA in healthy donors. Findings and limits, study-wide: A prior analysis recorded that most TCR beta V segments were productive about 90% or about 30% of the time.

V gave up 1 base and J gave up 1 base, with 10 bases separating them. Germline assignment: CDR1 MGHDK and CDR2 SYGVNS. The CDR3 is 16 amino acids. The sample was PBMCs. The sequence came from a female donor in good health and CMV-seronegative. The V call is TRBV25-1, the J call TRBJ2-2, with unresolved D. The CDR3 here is CASSEFLGKNTGELFF. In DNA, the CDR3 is TGTGCCAGCAGTGAATTTCTAGGAAAGAACACCGGGGAGCTGTTTTTT.